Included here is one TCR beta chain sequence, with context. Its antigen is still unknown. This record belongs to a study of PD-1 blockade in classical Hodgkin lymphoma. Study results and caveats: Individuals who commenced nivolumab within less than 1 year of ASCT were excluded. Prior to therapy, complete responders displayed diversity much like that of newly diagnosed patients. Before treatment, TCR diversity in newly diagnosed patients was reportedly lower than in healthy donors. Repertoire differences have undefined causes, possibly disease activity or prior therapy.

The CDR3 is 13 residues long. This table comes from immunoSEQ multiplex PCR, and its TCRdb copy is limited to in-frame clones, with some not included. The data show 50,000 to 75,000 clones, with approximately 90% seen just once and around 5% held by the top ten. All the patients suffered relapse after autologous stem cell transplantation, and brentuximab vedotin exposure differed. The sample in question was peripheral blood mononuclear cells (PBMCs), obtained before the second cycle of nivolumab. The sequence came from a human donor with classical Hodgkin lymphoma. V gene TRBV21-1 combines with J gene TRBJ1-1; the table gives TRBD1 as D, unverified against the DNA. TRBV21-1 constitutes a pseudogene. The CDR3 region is CASRQGGGTEAFF. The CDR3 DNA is TGTGCCAGCCGACAGGGGGGGGGCACTGAAGCTTTCTTT.